The 7 T cell receptor beta chains below come from one sample, sequenced in a study of T cell clones after liver transplantation. Using immunoSEQ multiplex PCR, the repertoire was profiled, and TCRdb retains in-frame clones only, with some absent. The sample carries about 120,000 clones, 90% recorded once. The material was CD4+ T cells from blood, obtained 12 months after liver transplant. These receptors all come from a human patient who received a liver transplant. Some T cells may be transferred from the graft donor.

The CDR3 loop reads CASSPSQNTEAFF. CDR3 nucleotide sequence: TGTGCCAGCAGTCCCAGTCAGAACACTGAAGCTTTCTTT. V is TRBV28 and J is TRBJ1-1; D gene unclear. The CDR3 spans 13 residues. Trimming left V 5 bases short and J 1 base short, with 8 bases between. CDR1 is MDHEN and CDR2 is SYDVKM in the germline V gene.

This chain uses TRBV28 with TRBJ2-3; possibly TRBD1 or TRBD2 for D (6 bases each). Deletions cut 5 bases from V and 2 bases from J, with 23 bases between. This CDR3 contains 18 residues. Germline V gives CDR1 MDHEN, CDR2 SYDVKM. CDR3 DNA: TGTGCCAGCAGTGGCAGAGGAAGGGGGGCGGGGCCCACAGATACGCAGTATTTT. Translation: CASSGRGRGAGPTDTQYF.

This chain connects TRBV29-1 to TRBJ2-5, with D possibly being TRBD1 (5 bases). Trimming took 6 bases from V and 5 from J, leaving 16 bases between them. From germline, CDR1 is SQVTM and CDR2 ANQGSEA. The CDR3 loop spans 13 amino acids. The CDR3 nucleotides are TGCAGCGTCCCTGGGGCAGGGAAGGAGACCCAGTACTTC. As protein: CSVPGAGKETQYF.

The chain couples TRBV7-9 to TRBJ1-2; 9 nucleotides line up with TRBD1. The V segment lost 3 bases and the J segment 5 bases; nucleotides outside the gene matches: 4. The germline V gene has CDR1 SEHNR and CDR2 FQNEAQ (reference sequence). This CDR3 has 14 residues. The CDR3 DNA reads TGTGCCAGCAGCTTTAGACAGGGGGAATATGGCTACACCTTC. This encodes CASSFRQGEYGYTF.

Details on this clone: Other DNA sequences in the sample encode the same CDR3. The chain couples TRBV29-1 to TRBJ2-3; D unclear. Trimming cost V 6 bases and J 0 bases, with 7 bases left between them. In germline, CDR1 is SQVTM, CDR2 ANQGSEA. The CDR3 totals 12 residues. CDR3 loop: CSVETSTDTQYF. CDR3 sequence (DNA): TGCAGCGTCGAAACTAGCACAGATACGCAGTATTTT.

The chain joins TRBV7-9 to TRBJ2-7; D possibly uses TRBD1 or TRBD2 (5 bases each). Trimming shortened V by 6 bases and J by 0 bases, and 12 bases separated the two germline ends. CDR1 is SEHNR and CDR2 is FQNEAQ in the germline V gene (reference sequence). The CDR3 consists of 14 residues. CDR3 in DNA: TGTGCCAGCAGGCCCGCCGGGACCTCCTACGAGCAGTACTTC. Translating gives CASRPAGTSYEQYF.

This clone was found a few times. V usage is TRBV5-1 and J usage is TRBJ1-4; 7 bases match TRBD1. CDR3 size: 14 residues. The J segment lost 4 bases and the V segment lost 6 bases, leaving 6 bases of the junction unmatched. The germline gives CDR1 SGHRS, CDR2 YFSETQ. CDR3 in amino acids: CASMQGGDNEKLFF. In DNA form, the CDR3 reads TGCGCCAGCATGCAGGGGGGCGATAATGAAAAACTGTTTTTT.